These T cell receptor beta chains were read from a single sample in a study of cytomegalovirus exposure and HLA in healthy donors. TCRdb's copy holds only in-frame clones and misses some; the assay was immunoSEQ multiplex PCR. The table includes some 140,000 clones, about 68% detected once. The sample taken for sequencing was PBMCs. The receptors originated from a young man in good health and CMV-seronegative. Both conserved end residues are part of each CDR3. Fields, in order: CDR3 protein, CDR3 DNA, J gene, V gene, CDR3 length, clone size, D gene. A D gene is named only where the DNA matches it firmly. Some rows mark clone size as missing; the rest say once, few, many or name a class of expanded clone.

CDR3 protein: CASSTGLRSSYEQYF; CDR3 DNA: TGTGCCAGTAGCACGGGACTCAGGAGCTCCTACGAGCAGTACTTC; J gene: TRBJ2-7; V gene: TRBV19; CDR3 length: 15; clone size: few; D gene: NA
CDR3 protein: CASSYRADQPTDTQYF; CDR3 DNA: TGTGCCAGCAGTTACAGAGCGGACCAACCCACAGATACGCAGTATTTT; J gene: TRBJ2-3; V gene: TRBV6-5; CDR3 length: 16; clone size: few; D gene: NA
CDR3 protein: CASSGGGFDYGYTF; CDR3 DNA: TGTGCCAGCAGCGGGGGGGGTTTTGACTATGGCTACACCTTC; J gene: TRBJ1-2; V gene: TRBV2; CDR3 length: 14; clone size: NA; D gene: NA
CDR3 protein: CASSPTGLGNTIYF; CDR3 DNA: TGCGCCAGCAGCCCTACAGGGCTTGGAAACACCATATATTTT; J gene: TRBJ1-3; V gene: TRBV4-3; CDR3 length: 14; clone size: NA; D gene: NA
CDR3 protein: CASSVVSGGPNEQFF; CDR3 DNA: TGTGCCAGCAGCGTAGTTAGCGGGGGACCCAATGAGCAGTTCTTC; J gene: TRBJ2-1; V gene: TRBV9; CDR3 length: 15; clone size: NA; D gene: TRBD2
CDR3 protein: CASSRGTLQETQYF; CDR3 DNA: TGCGCCAGCAGCCGTGGGACTTTACAAGAGACCCAGTACTTC; J gene: TRBJ2-5; V gene: TRBV5-1; CDR3 length: 14; clone size: NA; D gene: NA
CDR3 protein: CASSFQGAEQYF; CDR3 DNA: TGTGCCAGCAGTTTCCAGGGTGCCGAGCAGTACTTC; J gene: TRBJ2-7; V gene: TRBV27; CDR3 length: 12; clone size: NA; D gene: NA
CDR3 protein: CASRETGDSNQPQHF; CDR3 DNA: TGTGCCAGCAGGGAGACAGGGGATAGCAATCAGCCCCAGCATTTT; J gene: TRBJ1-5; V gene: TRBV2; CDR3 length: 15; clone size: NA; D gene: TRBD1
CDR3 protein: CATSRPKRGGETQYF; CDR3 DNA: TGTGCCACCAGCCGACCTAAGCGGGGGGGCGAGACCCAGTACTTC; J gene: TRBJ2-5; V gene: TRBV15; CDR3 length: 15; clone size: NA; D gene: TRBD2
CDR3 protein: CASSKVRGGSRNTIYF; CDR3 DNA: TGTGCCAGCAGCAAAGTCCGTGGGGGGAGCCGGAACACCATATATTTT; J gene: TRBJ1-3; V gene: TRBV21-1; CDR3 length: 16; clone size: once; D gene: NA
CDR3 protein: CASSQDITSGNQPQHF; CDR3 DNA: TGTGCCAGCAGCCAAGATATCACGTCGGGCAATCAGCCCCAGCATTTT; J gene: TRBJ1-5; V gene: TRBV4-2; CDR3 length: 16; clone size: NA; D gene: NA
CDR3 protein: CASSAVGASTDTQYF; CDR3 DNA: TGTGCCAGCAGTGCTGTGGGGGCGAGCACAGATACGCAGTATTTT; J gene: TRBJ2-3; V gene: TRBV6-4; CDR3 length: 15; clone size: few; D gene: NA
CDR3 protein: CASSFGVSGANVLTF; CDR3 DNA: TGTGCCAGCAGCTTCGGGGTTTCTGGGGCCAACGTCCTGACTTTC; J gene: TRBJ2-6; V gene: TRBV5-6; CDR3 length: 15; clone size: NA; D gene: NA
CDR3 protein: CASSSPGQIGETQYF; CDR3 DNA: TGCGCCAGCAGCTCGCCGGGACAGATCGGGGAGACCCAGTACTTC; J gene: TRBJ2-5; V gene: TRBV5-1; CDR3 length: 15; clone size: NA; D gene: TRBD1
CDR3 protein: CASSFSGGEGNIQYF; CDR3 DNA: TGTGCCAGCAGCTTTAGCGGGGGGGAGGGAAACATTCAGTACTTC; J gene: TRBJ2-4; V gene: TRBV9; CDR3 length: 15; clone size: NA; D gene: TRBD2
CDR3 protein: CASSLGSSYEQYF; CDR3 DNA: TGCGCCAGCAGCCTGGGTAGCTCCTACGAGCAGTACTTC; J gene: TRBJ2-7; V gene: TRBV5-1; CDR3 length: 13; clone size: NA; D gene: NA
CDR3 protein: CASGQGVVYGYTF; CDR3 DNA: TGTGCCAGCGGACAGGGGGTAGTCTATGGCTACACCTTC; J gene: TRBJ1-2; V gene: TRBV7-9; CDR3 length: 13; clone size: NA; D gene: TRBD1
CDR3 protein: CASSRDPRRTYEQYF; CDR3 DNA: TGTGCCAGCAGCCGAGACCCCCGGAGGACCTACGAGCAGTACTTC; J gene: TRBJ2-7; V gene: TRBV6-5; CDR3 length: 15; clone size: NA; D gene: NA
CDR3 protein: CASGLGDRGSGYTF; CDR3 DNA: TGTGCTAGTGGTTTGGGGGACAGGGGTTCTGGCTACACCTTC; J gene: TRBJ1-2; V gene: TRBV12-5; CDR3 length: 14; clone size: NA; D gene: TRBD1
CDR3 protein: CASSLLDRGDRETQYF; CDR3 DNA: TGTGCCAGCAGTTTATTAGACAGGGGTGATCGAGAGACCCAGTACTTC; J gene: TRBJ2-5; V gene: TRBV28; CDR3 length: 16; clone size: NA; D gene: TRBD1
CDR3 protein: CASSQGMFGEKLFF; CDR3 DNA: TGTGCCAGTAGTCAGGGGATGTTTGGTGAAAAACTGTTTTTT; J gene: TRBJ1-4; V gene: TRBV19; CDR3 length: 14; clone size: NA; D gene: NA
CDR3 protein: CASSLDRGQGAFF; CDR3 DNA: TGCGCCAGCAGCTTGGACAGGGGGCAAGGAGCTTTCTTT; J gene: TRBJ1-1; V gene: TRBV5-1; CDR3 length: 13; clone size: NA; D gene: TRBD1
CDR3 protein: CASGTGHGYTF; CDR3 DNA: TGTGCCAGCGGGACAGGCCATGGCTACACCTTC; J gene: TRBJ1-2; V gene: TRBV6-5; CDR3 length: 11; clone size: once; D gene: TRBD1
CDR3 protein: CSVDRQGTGYTF; CDR3 DNA: TGCAGCGTTGACAGGCAGGGCACTGGCTACACCTTC; J gene: TRBJ1-2; V gene: TRBV29-1; CDR3 length: 12; clone size: NA; D gene: NA
CDR3 protein: CASGEGGVNEQFF; CDR3 DNA: TGCGCCAGCGGGGAGGGAGGGGTCAATGAGCAGTTCTTC; J gene: TRBJ2-1; V gene: TRBV5-1; CDR3 length: 13; clone size: NA; D gene: TRBD2
CDR3 protein: CASSSTLAGGELFF; CDR3 DNA: TGTGCCAGCAGCTCCACCTTAGCGGGGGGGGAGCTGTTTTTT; J gene: TRBJ2-2; V gene: TRBV11-3; CDR3 length: 14; clone size: few; D gene: TRBD2
CDR3 protein: CASSPRLAGDEQYF; CDR3 DNA: TGTGCCAGCAGCCCCCGCCTTGCAGGGGACGAGCAGTACTTC; J gene: TRBJ2-7; V gene: TRBV7-6; CDR3 length: 14; clone size: NA; D gene: NA
CDR3 protein: CASSQDGGAVDNEQFF; CDR3 DNA: TGCGCCAGCAGCCAAGACGGGGGGGCCGTCGACAATGAGCAGTTCTTC; J gene: TRBJ2-1; V gene: TRBV4-3; CDR3 length: 16; clone size: NA; D gene: TRBD2
CDR3 protein: CASSPPRNYDYTF; CDR3 DNA: TGTGCCAGCAGTCCTCCTCGGAACTATGACTACACCTTC; J gene: TRBJ1-2; V gene: TRBV2; CDR3 length: 13; clone size: NA; D gene: NA
CDR3 protein: CSEGGATDTQYF; CDR3 DNA: TGCAGCGAGGGGGGGGCCACAGATACGCAGTATTTT; J gene: TRBJ2-3; V gene: TRBV29-1; CDR3 length: 12; clone size: NA; D gene: NA
CDR3 protein: CASSRGYQETQYF; CDR3 DNA: TGTGCCAGCAGTCGGGGATACCAAGAGACCCAGTACTTC; J gene: TRBJ2-5; V gene: TRBV6-1; CDR3 length: 13; clone size: NA; D gene: NA
CDR3 protein: CASSSGYSNQPQHF; CDR3 DNA: TGTGCCAGCAGCTCGGGTTATAGCAATCAGCCCCAGCATTTT; J gene: TRBJ1-5; V gene: TRBV7-9; CDR3 length: 14; clone size: NA; D gene: NA
CDR3 protein: CASSLRWSGGADTQYF; CDR3 DNA: TGTGCCAGCAGCCTGAGGTGGAGCGGGGGTGCAGATACGCAGTATTTT; J gene: TRBJ2-3; V gene: TRBV13; CDR3 length: 16; clone size: few; D gene: TRBD2
CDR3 protein: CASSHGQWSSYNEQFF; CDR3 DNA: TGTGCCAGCAGCCACGGTCAGTGGAGCTCCTACAATGAGCAGTTCTTC; J gene: TRBJ2-1; V gene: TRBV4-2; CDR3 length: 16; clone size: NA; D gene: NA
CDR3 protein: CASNQQGSKQPQHF; CDR3 DNA: TGTGCCAGCAATCAACAGGGGTCGAAGCAGCCCCAGCATTTT; J gene: TRBJ1-5; V gene: TRBV27; CDR3 length: 14; clone size: NA; D gene: TRBD1
CDR3 protein: CASSMLGAENSPLHF; CDR3 DNA: TGTGCCAGTAGTATGTTGGGGGCTGAAAATTCACCCCTCCACTTT; J gene: TRBJ1-6; V gene: TRBV19; CDR3 length: 15; clone size: NA; D gene: NA
CDR3 protein: CASSSPPIAPAYEQYF; CDR3 DNA: TGTGCCAGCAGCTCCCCCCCTATCGCCCCGGCCTACGAGCAGTACTTC; J gene: TRBJ2-7; V gene: TRBV7-6; CDR3 length: 16; clone size: NA; D gene: NA
CDR3 protein: CASRTSAVDTQYF; CDR3 DNA: TGTGCCAGCAGGACTTCCGCCGTCGATACGCAGTATTTT; J gene: TRBJ2-3; V gene: TRBV28; CDR3 length: 13; clone size: NA; D gene: NA
CDR3 protein: CASSHEKHRDSNTGELFF; CDR3 DNA: TGTGCCAGCAGCCACGAAAAGCACCGGGACAGTAACACCGGGGAGCTGTTTTTT; J gene: TRBJ2-2; V gene: TRBV14; CDR3 length: 18; clone size: NA; D gene: TRBD1
CDR3 protein: CAWSVLGRLSGANVLTF; CDR3 DNA: TGTGCCTGGAGTGTATTGGGGCGACTCTCTGGGGCCAACGTCCTGACTTTC; J gene: TRBJ2-6; V gene: TRBV30; CDR3 length: 17; clone size: NA; D gene: NA
CDR3 protein: CAISERGQGKAFF; CDR3 DNA: TGTGCCATCAGTGAGAGAGGACAGGGGAAAGCTTTCTTT; J gene: TRBJ1-1; V gene: TRBV10-3; CDR3 length: 13; clone size: NA; D gene: TRBD1
CDR3 protein: CASSQDRGANTGELFF; CDR3 DNA: TGTGCCAGCAGCCAAGATCGGGGGGCGAACACCGGGGAGCTGTTTTTT; J gene: TRBJ2-2; V gene: TRBV4-2; CDR3 length: 16; clone size: NA; D gene: TRBD2
CDR3 protein: CASRGQYNSPLHF; CDR3 DNA: TGTGCCAGCAGGGGACAGTATAATTCACCCCTCCACTTT; J gene: TRBJ1-6; V gene: TRBV7-9; CDR3 length: 13; clone size: NA; D gene: TRBD1
CDR3 protein: CASSGTGSSYNSPLHF; CDR3 DNA: TGTGCCAGCAGTGGAACAGGGAGCTCCTATAATTCACCCCTCCACTTT; J gene: TRBJ1-6; V gene: TRBV6-6; CDR3 length: 16; clone size: NA; D gene: NA
CDR3 protein: CASSPLPDKQAEAFF; CDR3 DNA: TGTGCCAGCAGCCCCTTACCGGACAAACAGGCTGAAGCTTTCTTT; J gene: TRBJ1-1; V gene: TRBV9; CDR3 length: 15; clone size: NA; D gene: NA
CDR3 protein: CASSLGGLAGDSYEQYF; CDR3 DNA: TGCGCCAGCAGCTTGGGAGGACTAGCGGGGGACTCCTACGAGCAGTACTTC; J gene: TRBJ2-7; V gene: TRBV5-1; CDR3 length: 17; clone size: NA; D gene: TRBD2
CDR3 protein: CASSDRTGGNQPQHF; CDR3 DNA: TGTGCCAGCAGTGACAGGACAGGGGGCAATCAGCCCCAGCATTTT; J gene: TRBJ1-5; V gene: TRBV2; CDR3 length: 15; clone size: NA; D gene: TRBD1
CDR3 protein: CASSKRDSGGVYEQYF; CDR3 DNA: TGTGCCAGCAGCAAGCGGGATAGCGGGGGGGTCTACGAGCAGTACTTC; J gene: TRBJ2-7; V gene: TRBV9; CDR3 length: 16; clone size: NA; D gene: TRBD2
CDR3 protein: CASSLGTEINEQFF; CDR3 DNA: TGTGCCAGCAGCTTAGGGACAGAGATCAATGAGCAGTTCTTC; J gene: TRBJ2-1; V gene: TRBV5-6; CDR3 length: 14; clone size: NA; D gene: TRBD1
CDR3 protein: CATWRQGEAFF; CDR3 DNA: TGTGCCACCTGGAGACAGGGTGAAGCTTTCTTT; J gene: TRBJ1-1; V gene: TRBV6-1; CDR3 length: 11; clone size: NA; D gene: TRBD1
CDR3 protein: CASSRTKITGDATNEKLFF; CDR3 DNA: TGTGCCAGCTCACGAACGAAAATTACAGGGGATGCAACTAATGAAAAACTGTTTTTT; J gene: TRBJ1-4; V gene: TRBV18; CDR3 length: 19; clone size: NA; D gene: TRBD1
CDR3 protein: CASTQEGLGYGYTF; CDR3 DNA: TGTGCCAGCACCCAAGAGGGTTTGGGCTATGGCTACACCTTC; J gene: TRBJ1-2; V gene: TRBV6-6; CDR3 length: 14; clone size: NA; D gene: NA
CDR3 protein: CASSETPETGANVLTF; CDR3 DNA: TGTGCCAGCAGTGAGACCCCAGAGACAGGGGCCAACGTCCTGACTTTC; J gene: TRBJ2-6; V gene: TRBV6-1; CDR3 length: 16; clone size: NA; D gene: NA
CDR3 protein: CASSLTGTSVSDTQYF; CDR3 DNA: TGCGCCAGCAGCTTAACCGGGACTAGTGTCTCAGATACGCAGTATTTT; J gene: TRBJ2-3; V gene: TRBV5-1; CDR3 length: 16; clone size: NA; D gene: TRBD2
CDR3 protein: CASSLGQGTTDTQYF; CDR3 DNA: TGTGCCAGCAGCTTAGGACAGGGAACGACAGATACGCAGTATTTT; J gene: TRBJ2-3; V gene: TRBV7-6; CDR3 length: 15; clone size: few; D gene: TRBD1
CDR3 protein: CASSLGYRGEQYF; CDR3 DNA: TGTGCCAGCAGTTTAGGATATAGGGGCGAGCAGTACTTC; J gene: TRBJ2-7; V gene: TRBV28; CDR3 length: 13; clone size: NA; D gene: NA
CDR3 protein: CASSGTETEAFF; CDR3 DNA: TGTGCCAGCAGTGGCACAGAAACTGAAGCTTTCTTT; J gene: TRBJ1-1; V gene: TRBV2; CDR3 length: 12; clone size: NA; D gene: NA
CDR3 protein: CASSLGLATDTQYF; CDR3 DNA: TGTGCCAGCAGCTTGGGACTAGCCACAGATACGCAGTATTTT; J gene: TRBJ2-3; V gene: TRBV7-3; CDR3 length: 14; clone size: NA; D gene: TRBD2
CDR3 protein: CASSTGVREQYF; CDR3 DNA: TGTGCCAGCAGCACAGGGGTCCGGGAGCAGTACTTC; J gene: TRBJ2-7; V gene: TRBV13; CDR3 length: 12; clone size: NA; D gene: TRBD1
CDR3 protein: CASNKGDWNTEAFF; CDR3 DNA: TGTGCCAGCAATAAGGGGGATTGGAACACTGAAGCTTTCTTT; J gene: TRBJ1-1; V gene: TRBV9; CDR3 length: 14; clone size: NA; D gene: NA